Presented here are 14 T cell receptor beta chains from one specimen sequenced in a study of T cell responses to AZD1222 COVID-19 vaccine. Libraries were prepared by immunoSEQ multiplex PCR; TCRdb keeps only in-frame clonotypes and omits some of them. The sample consists of about 140,000 clones, more than 85% of them appearing once. The source material was peripheral blood, sampled 28 days after the second AZD1222 dose. All receptors come from an adult who received the AZD1222 COVID-19 vaccine.

This clone came up a few times. This chain uses TRBV5-4 with TRBJ1-1, with 9 positions matching TRBD1. Germline values: CDR1 SGHNT, CDR2 YYREEE (reference sequence). V was clipped by 3 bases and J by 1 base; unmatched bases: 10. The CDR3 covers 17 residues. The CDR3 sequence is CASSSSRDRDKNTEAFF. The CDR3, as DNA: TGTGCCAGCAGCTCGTCCCGGGACAGGGACAAGAACACTGAAGCTTTCTTT.

The V and J genes are TRBV3-1 (or the pseudogene TRBV3-2) and TRBJ1-1; TRBD1 might be the D (5 bases). The CDR3 length is 13 residues. CDR1 and CDR2 from the germline V gene are LGHDT and YNNKEL (reference sequence). The V gene lost 3 bases and the J gene lost 4 bases, with 9 bases spanning the gap. The CDR3, as DNA: TGTGCCAGCAGCCACCGCGGGGGCACTGAAGCTTTCTTT. Its protein product is CASSHRGGTEAFF.

The rearrangement links TRBV9 to TRBJ1-2; TRBD1 matches at 9 bases. After removal of 2 bases from V and 2 bases from J, the junction contained 4 bases not matched to a gene. This CDR3 region has 15 residues. CDR1 and CDR2 (germline): SGDLS, YYNGEE. CDR3 in amino acids: CASSVSGTGNYGYTF. The CDR3 DNA is TGTGCCAGCAGCGTCAGCGGGACAGGGAACTATGGCTACACCTTC.

The chain combines TRBV19 with TRBJ2-5, with TRBD1 identical over 9 bases. Germline V gives CDR1 LNHDA, CDR2 SQIVND (reference sequence). The CDR3 totals 15 residues. With 6 bases clipped from V and 4 bases from J, the junction kept 9 bases outside the gene matches. The DNA of the CDR3 is TGTGCCAGTAGCCAAGGACAGGGGATGGGAGAGACCCAGTACTTC. This encodes CASSQGQGMGETQYF.

The rearrangement links TRBV7-2 to TRBJ2-6, with TRBD1 as a possible D gene (5 bases). Germline V lookup: CDR1 SGHTA, CDR2 FQGNSA. Trimming cost V 5 bases and J 1 base, with 9 bases left between them. The CDR3 runs 15 residues. The CDR3 nucleotides read TGTGCCAGCAGCCGCGACAGATCTGGGGCCAACGTCCTGACTTTC. As protein: CASSRDRSGANVLTF.

The CDR3 reads CASSATGQGGFF. The CDR3, as DNA: TGTGCCAGCAGTGCCACCGGGCAAGGTGGGTTCTTC. The chain recombines TRBV27 with TRBJ2-1; D not resolved. CDR3 length equals 12 residues. Germline assignment: CDR1 MNHEY and CDR2 SMNVEV (reference sequence). The V end lost 5 bases, the J end lost 15 bases, and 17 bases lay between the germline ends.

The rearrangement uses TRBV19 and TRBJ1-2; 8 nucleotides match TRBD1. The length of the CDR3 is 14 residues. V was clipped by 10 bases and J by 8 bases; unmatched bases: 15. Germline V lookup: CDR1 LNHDA, CDR2 SQIVND (reference sequence). The CDR3 spells CATTTGDRFRGYTF. Written as DNA, the CDR3 is TGTGCCACCACGACCGGGGACAGGTTTAGAGGCTACACCTTC.

The gene calls are TRBV7-9 and TRBJ2-2; weak D call: TRBD1 (5 bases). Germline-derived CDR1 and CDR2 are SEHNR and FQNEAQ (reference sequence). The CDR3 has 16 residues. V was clipped by 5 bases and J by 6 bases, with 19 bases between them. CDR3 DNA sequence: TGTGCCAGCAGCCAATTAGGTGGGGCCATGGCCGGGGAGCTGTTTTTT. Translated: CASSQLGGAMAGELFF.

The chain couples TRBV28 to TRBJ1-2; 7 bases line up with TRBD1. V shed 4 bases and J 8 bases; nucleotides not matched to a gene: 7. Germline V gene lookup returns CDR1 MDHEN and CDR2 SYDVKM. The CDR3 extends over 13 amino acids. CDR3 in amino acids: CASSSSGGKGYTF. CDR3 in DNA: TGTGCCAGCAGTTCATCAGGGGGGAAGGGCTACACCTTC.

The V call is TRBV14, the J call TRBJ1-2, with 9 bases fitting TRBD1. V gave up 6 bases and J gave up 7 bases; unmatched junction bases: 15. The CDR3 contains 16 residues. Per germline, CDR1 SGHDN and CDR2 FVKESK. This CDR3 is CASRHYRVQGASGYTF. CDR3 bases: TGTGCCAGCAGACATTACCGCGTACAGGGGGCCTCTGGCTACACCTTC.

DNA for the CDR3: TGTGCCTGGAGCTCGGACAGGGGGCATCGTGGCTACACCTTC. Translating gives CAWSSDRGHRGYTF. The rearrangement uses TRBV30 and TRBJ1-2; 11 bases are a match to TRBD1. J gave up 7 bases and V 3 bases, and 7 bases lay outside the gene matches. The CDR3 totals 14 residues. From germline, CDR1 is GTSNPN and CDR2 SVGIG (reference sequence).

Here the CDR3 DNA reads TGTGCCAGCACCACGCCGGACAGTTATGGCTACACCTTC. It translates to CASTTPDSYGYTF. The chain carries TRBV6-7 and TRBJ1-2, with D possibly TRBD1 on 6 matching bases. TRBV6-7 is an ORF, with its function uncertain. The germline V and J ends were trimmed by 7 bases and 5 bases, with 14 bases remaining between them. The CDR3 covers 13 residues.

V gene TRBV5-8 combines with J gene TRBJ2-7; unclear D gene. Trimming removed 2 bases at V and 6 bases at J, with 12 bases between. CDR1 is SGHTS and CDR2 is YDEGEE in the germline V gene. CDR3 length: 13 residues. The DNA of the CDR3 is TGTGCCAGCAGCTTCGGGCCGGCGTCCGAGCAGTACTTC. Translating gives CASSFGPASEQYF.

V gene TRBV5-4 combines with J gene TRBJ2-1; 11 bases map to TRBD2. V was pared by 5 bases and J by 3 bases, with 7 bases of the junction left unmatched. The CDR3 loop spans 16 amino acids. CDR1 and CDR2 (germline): SGHNT, YYREEE (reference sequence). The CDR3 DNA reads as TGTGCCAGCAGTCAGGGACTAGCGGAAGGCTACAATGAGCAGTTCTTC. Residues: CASSQGLAEGYNEQFF.